Shown below are 10 T cell receptor beta chains from a single sample sequenced in a study of shared clonotypes between healthy human individuals. TCRdb's table, derived via immunoSEQ multiplex PCR, lists solely in-frame clones and lacks some. Among a few million clones, roughly 93% were seen once, and the ten largest hold about 1.6%. CD45RO-negative, CCR7-selected cells formed the naive CD8 fraction, which excluded terminally differentiated effector memory CD45RA+ cells. The sequencing input was naive CD8+ T cells from PBMCs. The receptors derive from a man aged 18 to 30 in good health. Some clones in this sample may be carry-over from other donors' samples.

This chain links TRBV9 with TRBJ1-2, with TRBD1 matching 7 bases. The CDR3 contains 15 residues. The V and J ends lost 2 bases and 4 bases, in that order; junction bases with no gene match: 8. CDR1 is SGDLS and CDR2 is YYNGEE in the germline V gene. The CDR3 region is CASSVGTGAGYGYTF. CDR3 bases: TGTGCCAGCAGCGTTGGTACAGGGGCGGGCTATGGCTACACCTTC. The complete variable domain, with remaining parts taken from reference TRBV9 and TRBJ1-2, reads DSGVTQTPKHLITATGQRVTLRCSPRSGDLSVYWYQQSLDQGLQFLIQYYNGEERAKGNILERFSAQQFPDLHSELNLSSLELGDSALYFCASSVGTGAGYGYTFGSGTRLTVV.

Concerning this clone: The same CDR3 is also encoded by other DNA sequences in this sample. This sequence joins TRBV27 and TRBJ1-2; D might be TRBD1 (5 bases). The CDR3 is 13 residues long. The V gene's germline CDR1 is MNHEY and CDR2 SMNVEV (reference sequence). Trimming removed 3 bases from V and 4 bases from J, with 9 bases in between. The CDR3 loop is CASSFGATYGYTF. For the CDR3, the DNA is TGTGCCAGCAGTTTTGGGGCTACCTATGGCTACACCTTC.

This clone was observed a handful of times. This chain uses TRBV9 with TRBJ2-7, with 11 positions matching TRBD2. J gave up 6 bases and V 4 bases, and 9 bases lay outside the gene matches. CDR3 size: 15 residues. CDR1 is SGDLS and CDR2 is YYNGEE in the germline V gene. DNA of the CDR3: TGTGCCAGCAGCCCCCCGCTAGCGGGAGGTGGCGAGCAGTACTTC. The encoded protein is CASSPPLAGGGEQYF.

V is TRBV7-9 and J is TRBJ2-7, with 12 positions matching TRBD1. The CDR3 is made up of 17 amino acids. With 3 bases clipped from V and 0 bases from J, the junction kept 6 bases outside the gene matches. The germline V gene encodes CDR1 SEHNR and CDR2 FQNEAQ (reference sequence). The CDR3 is CASSLGDRGRISYEQYF. The CDR3 DNA is TGTGCCAGCAGCTTGGGGGACAGGGGGCGCATCTCCTACGAGCAGTACTTC.

This CDR3 reads CASTMGGNTEAFF. CDR3 DNA: TGTGCCAGTACCATGGGGGGGAACACTGAAGCTTTCTTT. This chain connects TRBV19 to TRBJ1-1; the D gene is possibly TRBD1 (5 bases). Looked up from germline, CDR1 is LNHDA and CDR2 is SQIVND (reference sequence). The germline V and J ends were trimmed by 7 bases and 1 base, with 10 bases remaining between them. The CDR3 extends over 13 amino acids.

The chain carries TRBV5-1 and TRBJ2-7; possible D gene TRBD1, 6 bases. CDR3 length equals 14 residues. CDR1 is SGHRS and CDR2 is YFSETQ in the germline V gene. The V end was cut by 7 bases, the J end by 1 base, with 15 bases between. Here the CDR3 DNA reads TGCGCCAGCCAGGTCCGGGACACGTCCTACGAGCAGTACTTC. Protein: CASQVRDTSYEQYF.

This chain links TRBV25-1 with TRBJ2-3; the match to TRBD1 covers 10 bases. The CDR3 is made up of 16 amino acids. The germline gives CDR1 MGHDK, CDR2 SYGVNS. V gave up 7 bases and J gave up 5 bases; unmatched junction bases: 12. CDR3 sequence (DNA): TGTGCCAGCACCTACGACTCGGGACAGGGGTTAGATACGCAGTATTTT. It specifies CASTYDSGQGLDTQYF.

The chain couples TRBV7-8 to TRBJ2-1; TRBD2 matches at 11 bases. CDR3 length: 14 residues. Germline V lookup: CDR1 SGHVS, CDR2 FQNEAQ. The J segment lost 10 bases and the V segment lost 5 bases, leaving 7 bases of the junction unmatched. CDR3 protein: CASSSPGLAEEQFF. CDR3 sequence (DNA): TGTGCCAGCAGCAGCCCGGGACTAGCGGAAGAGCAGTTCTTC. Variable domain in full (rest from reference TRBV7-8 and TRBJ2-1): GAGVSQSPRYKVAKRGQDVALRCDPISGHVSLFWYQQALGQGPEFLTYFQNEAQLDKSGLPSDRFFAERPEGSVSTLKIQRTQQEDSAVYLCASSSPGLAEEQFFGPGTRLTVL.

The chain couples TRBV7-9 to TRBJ1-2; D not certain. The CDR3 loop spans 13 amino acids. The V and J ends lost 1 base and 7 bases respectively, with 10 bases between them. In germline, CDR1 is SEHNR, CDR2 FQNEAQ (reference sequence). The CDR3 region has the DNA TGTGCCAGCAGCTTAGGATCGAACCCTGGCTACACCTTC. As protein: CASSLGSNPGYTF.

This chain connects TRBV19 to TRBJ2-2; perhaps TRBD2 as D (5 bases). Germline V gives CDR1 LNHDA, CDR2 SQIVND (reference sequence). The CDR3 is 15 amino acids. V was pared by 4 bases and J by 0 bases, with 9 bases between. CDR3 nucleotides: TGTGCCAGTAGTAGACTAATACCGAACACCGGGGAGCTGTTTTTT. It encodes CASSRLIPNTGELFF.